Below, 22 T cell receptor beta chains from the same sample are listed, as sequenced in a study of Ad26.COV2.S vaccination and SARS-CoV-2 variants. Method: immunoSEQ multiplex PCR; TCRdb's copy keeps in-frame clones and lacks some. The repertoire holds over 130,000 clones, with 75% to 90% as singletons. Specimen: peripheral blood, collected after recovery from COVID-19. All receptors come from a human donor who had recovered from COVID-19.

The rearrangement links TRBV5-8 to TRBJ1-5; D is ambiguous. Trimming removed 4 bases at V and 4 bases at J, with 9 bases between. Per germline, CDR1 SGHTS and CDR2 YDEGEE. The CDR3 sequence is 13 residues long. The CDR3 coding sequence is TGTGCCAGCAGCCGCCTAATTAATCAGCCCCAGCATTTT. As protein: CASSRLINQPQHF.

The chain carries TRBV7-4 and TRBJ1-5, with D unresolved. The ends were cut back, 0 bases at V and 0 bases at J, with 12 bases in the middle. CDR1 and CDR2 from the germline V gene are SGHVT and SQSDAQ. The CDR3 consists of 17 residues. CDR3 nucleotide sequence: TGTGCCAGCAGCTTAGCGCGAAGGATTGTTAGCAATCAGCCCCAGCATTTT. Translated, it gives CASSLARRIVSNQPQHF.

Remarks on this clone: Other DNA sequences in this specimen translate into the identical CDR3. The rearrangement uses TRBV5-1 and TRBJ1-3, with a possible D match to TRBD1 (5 bases). CDR3 length equals 14 residues. V dropped 0 bases and J dropped 4 bases, with 8 bases sitting between them. Germline V gives CDR1 SGHRS, CDR2 YFSETQ. The CDR3 sequence: CASSLEGTGNTIYF. The CDR3 region has the DNA TGCGCCAGCAGCTTGGAAGGGACCGGAAACACCATATATTTT.

This chain uses TRBV2 with TRBJ2-2, with TRBD1 identical over 8 bases. Per the germline V gene, CDR1 is SNHLY and CDR2 is FYNNEI. The J segment lost 4 bases and the V segment lost 1 base, leaving 5 bases of the junction unmatched. The CDR3 is 16 residues long. The DNA for the CDR3 is TGTGCCAGCAGTGAAGTGTACAGGGGGGCCACCGGGGAGCTGTTTTTT. Encoded protein: CASSEVYRGATGELFF.

The rearrangement uses TRBV19 and TRBJ2-1; a possible D gene is TRBD2 (5 bases). Between the trimmed V and J ends, which lost 5 bases and 7 bases, there was a span of 12 bases. The CDR3 covers 13 residues. Germline V CDR1 and CDR2: LNHDA, SQIVND (reference sequence). CDR3 in amino acids: CASSPAGWNEQFF. The CDR3 nucleotides are TGTGCCAGTAGTCCCGCGGGTTGGAATGAGCAGTTCTTC.

Concerning this clone itself: The same CDR3 is also encoded by other DNA sequences in this sample. The chain uses TRBV19 and TRBJ1-1, with D perhaps matching TRBD1 (5 bases). Trimming cost V 2 bases and J 4 bases, with 5 bases left between them. Germline CDR1 is LNHDA and CDR2 is SQIVND (reference sequence). The CDR3 contains 12 residues. The CDR3 region is CASSIRGTEAFF. The CDR3 DNA is TGTGCCAGTAGTATAAGGGGCACTGAAGCTTTCTTT.

The chain joins TRBV5-5 to TRBJ1-6; possibly TRBD1 for D (5 bases). Germline V gene sequence: CDR1 SGHKS, CDR2 YYEKEE (reference sequence). V lost 4 bases to trimming and J lost 7 bases, with 12 bases between them. This CDR3 comprises 14 residues. Here the CDR3 reads CASSNQGGNSPLHF. CDR3 in DNA: TGTGCCAGCAGCAATCAGGGTGGGAATTCACCCCTCCACTTT.

The chain has TRBV2 and TRBJ2-2, with TRBD1 as a possible D gene (5 bases). Germline CDR1 is SNHLY and CDR2 is FYNNEI. The CDR3 length is 14 residues. The ends were cut back, 5 bases at V and 4 bases at J, with 11 bases in the middle. The CDR3 DNA is TGTGCCAGCAGTTCCCGGACACCCACCGGGGAGCTGTTTTTT. Translating it yields CASSSRTPTGELFF.

CDR3 region: CASSGTTGTDTQYF. CDR3 in DNA: TGTGCCAGCAGCGGGACGACAGGGACAGATACGCAGTATTTT. V gene TRBV9 combines with J gene TRBJ2-3; 7 bases match TRBD1. Germline V gene lookup returns CDR1 SGDLS and CDR2 YYNGEE. CDR3 length equals 14 residues. The trim removed 3 bases at V and 3 bases at J, leaving 4 bases unmatched.

V is TRBV28 and J is TRBJ1-1; D is possibly TRBD1 (6 bases). In germline, CDR1 is MDHEN, CDR2 SYDVKM. The length of the CDR3 is 12 residues. V was clipped by 4 bases and J by 7 bases, with 10 bases between them. CDR3 in amino acids: CASSWGGSEAFF. In nucleotides, the CDR3 is TGTGCCAGCAGTTGGGGGGGCAGTGAAGCTTTCTTT.

The chain combines TRBV18 with TRBJ2-3; 10 positions match TRBD2. This CDR3 has 14 residues. The ends lost 6 bases at V and 1 base at J; junction bases unmatched: 1. In germline, CDR1 is KGHSH, CDR2 LQKENI. CDR3 amino acids: CASSGLAGTDTQYF. Here the CDR3 DNA reads TGTGCCAGCTCCGGACTAGCGGGCACAGATACGCAGTATTTT.

This clone came up once. The V and J genes are TRBV5-8 and TRBJ1-1, with 9 bases that match TRBD1. V gave up 3 bases and J gave up 1 base; unmatched junction bases: 1. The CDR3 is made up of 14 amino acids. CDR1 and CDR2 (germline): SGHTS, YDEGEE. The CDR3 loop reads CASSWGQGNTEAFF. In DNA form, the CDR3 reads TGTGCCAGCAGCTGGGGACAGGGGAACACTGAAGCTTTCTTT.

This sequence joins TRBV7-6 and TRBJ2-5; D assignment may be TRBD1 or TRBD2 (7 bases each). The CDR3 covers 15 residues. The V end lost 5 bases, the J end lost 4 bases, and 17 bases lay between the germline ends. Germline V CDR1 and CDR2: SGHVS, FNYEAQ. The CDR3 here is CASSLGGGQSETQYF. DNA of the CDR3: TGTGCCAGCAGCCTAGGGGGGGGACAGTCAGAGACCCAGTACTTC. Together with reference TRBV7-6 and TRBJ2-5, the CDR3 gives the full variable domain: GAGVSQSPRYKVTKRGQDVALRCDPISGHVSLYWYRQALGQGPEFLTYFNYEAQQDKSGLPNDRFSAERPEGSISTLTIQRTEQRDSAMYRCASSLGGGQSETQYFGPGTRLLVL.

This rearrangement joins TRBV18 to TRBJ2-3; 11 nucleotides align to TRBD1. The V gene end was trimmed by 2 bases and the J gene end by 4 bases; junction bases not matched to a gene: 5. Per the germline V gene, CDR1 is KGHSH and CDR2 is LQKENI. The CDR3 has 16 residues. The CDR3 is CASSPGGTGGPDTQYF. DNA for the CDR3: TGTGCCAGCTCACCAGGGGGGACAGGGGGTCCAGATACGCAGTATTTT.

The rearrangement uses TRBV19 and TRBJ1-5; the D gene is possibly TRBD1 (6 bases). CDR1 and CDR2 (germline): LNHDA, SQIVND (reference sequence). The CDR3 is 16 residues long. V was cut by 6 bases and J by 5 bases, with 20 bases left in between. Written as DNA, the CDR3 is TGTGCCAGTAGCCCGGATGGGACATTGGGGTATCAGCCCCAGCATTTT. Encoded protein: CASSPDGTLGYQPQHF.

This chain uses TRBV5-1 with TRBJ2-2; tentative D call: TRBD2 (6 bases). The CDR3 extends over 15 amino acids. Deletions cut 7 bases from V and 6 bases from J, with 19 bases between. Germline CDR1 SGHRS, CDR2 YFSETQ. CDR3 in amino acids: CASFGGQTSPGELFF. Written as DNA, the CDR3 is TGCGCCAGCTTCGGAGGGCAAACCTCCCCCGGGGAGCTGTTTTTT.

V is TRBV11-2 and J is TRBJ1-3; D gene uncertain. The CDR3 extends over 16 amino acids. CDR1 SGHAT and CDR2 FQNNGV come from the germline V gene. V shed 1 base and J shed 3 bases, with 13 bases lying between them. The CDR3 sequence is CASSLVGLLGGNTIYF. The CDR3, as DNA: TGTGCCAGCAGCTTAGTTGGGTTGTTGGGTGGAAACACCATATATTTT.

The rearrangement joins TRBV7-2 to TRBJ2-1; the D call may be TRBD1 or TRBD2 (5 bases each). CDR1 SGHTA and CDR2 FQGNSA come from the germline V gene. V was shortened by 1 base and J by 4 bases, with 11 bases between the two germline ends. This CDR3 has 15 amino acids. The CDR3 DNA sequence: TGTGCCAGCAGCTTAGACGTGGGGGTGTACAATGAGCAGTTCTTC. It encodes CASSLDVGVYNEQFF.

With respect to this clone: This same CDR3 is encoded by further DNA sequences in the sample. This chain uses TRBV6-5 with TRBJ1-4, with TRBD1 matching over 7 bases. The CDR3 consists of 14 residues. V was pared by 6 bases and J by 3 bases, with 4 bases of the junction left unmatched. Germline V lookup: CDR1 MNHEY, CDR2 SVGAGI. The CDR3 DNA is TGTGCCAGCAGCCGTGGGACAGCTAATGAAAAACTGTTTTTT. Amino acid sequence: CASSRGTANEKLFF.

The chain is built from TRBV29-1 and TRBJ2-2; D might be TRBD2 (5 bases). The length of the CDR3 is 15 residues. Trimming took 2 bases from V and 3 from J, leaving 13 bases between them. The germline V gene has CDR1 SQVTM and CDR2 ANQGSEA. The CDR3 loop is CSVETPGRYTGELFF. The CDR3 DNA reads TGCAGCGTTGAAACCCCGGGGAGATACACCGGGGAGCTGTTTTTT.

The rearrangement joins TRBV28 to TRBJ2-3; D not resolved. Germline-derived CDR1 and CDR2 are MDHEN and SYDVKM. This CDR3 has 12 residues. V dropped 6 bases and J dropped 0 bases, with 4 bases sitting between them. The CDR3 coding sequence is TGTGCCAGCAGCGGAAGCACAGATACGCAGTATTTT. This codes for CASSGSTDTQYF.

This sequence joins TRBV5-6 and TRBJ2-7, with 9 bases that match TRBD1. Germline V gene data show CDR1 as SGHDT and CDR2 as YYEEEE. The length of the CDR3 is 16 residues. V trimming: 4 bases; J trimming: 0 bases; junction bases outside the gene matches: 8. The DNA for the CDR3 is TGTGCCAGCAGCCTCGGGACAGGGCTCAGCTCCTACGAGCAGTACTTC. Amino acid sequence: CASSLGTGLSSYEQYF.